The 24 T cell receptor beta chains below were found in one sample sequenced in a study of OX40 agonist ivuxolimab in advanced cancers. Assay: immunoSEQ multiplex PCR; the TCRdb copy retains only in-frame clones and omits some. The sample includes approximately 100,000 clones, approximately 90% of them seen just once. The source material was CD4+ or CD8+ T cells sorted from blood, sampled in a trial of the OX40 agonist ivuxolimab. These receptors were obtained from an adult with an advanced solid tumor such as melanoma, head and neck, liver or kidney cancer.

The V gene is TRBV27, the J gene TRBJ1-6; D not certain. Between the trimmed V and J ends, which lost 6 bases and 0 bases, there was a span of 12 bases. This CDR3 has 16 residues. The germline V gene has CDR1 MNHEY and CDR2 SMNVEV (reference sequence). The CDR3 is CASSLVMGSYNSPLHF. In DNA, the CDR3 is TGTGCCAGCAGCTTAGTGATGGGCTCCTATAATTCACCCCTCCACTTT.

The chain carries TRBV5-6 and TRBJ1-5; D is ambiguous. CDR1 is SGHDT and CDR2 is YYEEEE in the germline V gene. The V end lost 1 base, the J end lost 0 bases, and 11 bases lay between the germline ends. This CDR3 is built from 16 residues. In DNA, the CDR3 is TGTGCCAGCAGCTTGTACAGTTTCTATAGCAATCAGCCCCAGCATTTT. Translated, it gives CASSLYSFYSNQPQHF.

The CDR3 protein is CASIFRGSYEQYF. In DNA, the CDR3 is TGTGCCAGCATTTTTAGGGGGTCTTACGAGCAGTACTTC. This rearrangement joins TRBV6-1 to TRBJ2-7, with D possibly matching TRBD1 (6 bases). Germline-derived CDR1 and CDR2 are MNHNS and SASEGT. The CDR3 is made up of 13 amino acids. V lost 7 bases and J 4 bases, leaving 14 bases between the germline ends.

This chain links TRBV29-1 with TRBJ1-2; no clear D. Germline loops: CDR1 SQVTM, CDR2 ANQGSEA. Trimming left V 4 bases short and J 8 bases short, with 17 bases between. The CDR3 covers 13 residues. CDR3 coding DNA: TGCAGCGTTGTCGCCGCGAGCCTAGGGGGCTACACCTTC. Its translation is CSVVAASLGGYTF.

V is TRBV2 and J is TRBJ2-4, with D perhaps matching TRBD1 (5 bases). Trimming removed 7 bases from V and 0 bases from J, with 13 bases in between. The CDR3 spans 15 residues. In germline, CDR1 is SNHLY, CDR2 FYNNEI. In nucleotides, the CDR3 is TGTGCCAGCAATAAGGACACCGGAGCCAAAAACATTCAGTACTTC. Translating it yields CASNKDTGAKNIQYF.

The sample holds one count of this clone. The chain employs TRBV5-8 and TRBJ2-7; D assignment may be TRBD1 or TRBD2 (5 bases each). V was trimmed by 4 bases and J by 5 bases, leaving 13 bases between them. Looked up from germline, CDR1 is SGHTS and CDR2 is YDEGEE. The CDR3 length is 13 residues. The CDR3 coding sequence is TGTGCCAGCAGCGTAGGGACCTGGGACGAGCAGTACTTC. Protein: CASSVGTWDEQYF.

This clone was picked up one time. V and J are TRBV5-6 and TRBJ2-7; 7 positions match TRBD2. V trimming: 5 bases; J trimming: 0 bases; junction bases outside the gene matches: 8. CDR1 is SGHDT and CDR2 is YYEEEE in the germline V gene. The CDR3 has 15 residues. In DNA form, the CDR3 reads TGTGCCAGCAGGGGAGGGCCAGGGAGCTCCTACGAGCAGTACTTC. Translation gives CASRGGPGSSYEQYF.

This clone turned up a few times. This chain's CDR3 is CASSASFGTARDGYTF. CDR3 DNA: TGTGCCAGCAGCGCCTCATTTGGGACAGCAAGAGATGGCTACACCTTC. The chain links TRBV9 to TRBJ1-2, with 7 positions matching TRBD1. The germline CDR1 and CDR2 sequences are SGDLS and YYNGEE. V trimming: 3 bases; J trimming: 6 bases; junction bases outside the gene matches: 14. The CDR3 is made up of 16 amino acids.

In DNA, the CDR3 is TGTGCCAGCTTGGACGGGAACGATAGCAATCAGCCCCAGCATTTT. It yields the protein CASLDGNDSNQPQHF. The rearrangement uses TRBV27 and TRBJ1-5, with D hard to call. Germline CDR1 is MNHEY and CDR2 is SMNVEV (reference sequence). The CDR3 length is 15 residues. Trimming left V 8 bases short and J 0 bases short, with 14 bases between.

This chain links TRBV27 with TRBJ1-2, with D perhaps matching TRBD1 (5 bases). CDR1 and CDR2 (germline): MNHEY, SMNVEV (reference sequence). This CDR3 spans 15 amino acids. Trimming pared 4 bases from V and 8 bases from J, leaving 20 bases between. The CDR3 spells CASSSLTQASAGYTF. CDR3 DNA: TGTGCCAGCAGTTCCTTAACACAGGCCTCAGCGGGCTACACCTTC.

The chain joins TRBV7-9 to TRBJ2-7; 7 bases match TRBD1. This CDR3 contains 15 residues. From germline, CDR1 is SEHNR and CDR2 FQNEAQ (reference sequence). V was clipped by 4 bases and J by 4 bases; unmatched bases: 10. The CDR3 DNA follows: TGTGCCAGCAGCTCGTCCGCAGGGGGTGAATACGAGCAGTACTTC. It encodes CASSSSAGGEYEQYF.

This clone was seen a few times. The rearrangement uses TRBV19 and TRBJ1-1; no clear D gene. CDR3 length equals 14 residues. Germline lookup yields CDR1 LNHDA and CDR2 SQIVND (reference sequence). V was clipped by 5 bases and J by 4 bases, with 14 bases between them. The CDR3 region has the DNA TGTGCCAGTAGTGCGAGGGTGGGAACCACTGAAGCTTTCTTT. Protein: CASSARVGTTEAFF.

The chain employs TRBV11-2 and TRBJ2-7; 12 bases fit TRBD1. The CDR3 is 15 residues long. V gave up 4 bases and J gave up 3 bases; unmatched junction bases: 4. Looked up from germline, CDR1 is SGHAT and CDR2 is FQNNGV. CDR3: CASSWGTGGYYEQYF. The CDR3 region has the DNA TGTGCCAGCAGCTGGGGGACAGGGGGCTACTACGAGCAGTACTTC.

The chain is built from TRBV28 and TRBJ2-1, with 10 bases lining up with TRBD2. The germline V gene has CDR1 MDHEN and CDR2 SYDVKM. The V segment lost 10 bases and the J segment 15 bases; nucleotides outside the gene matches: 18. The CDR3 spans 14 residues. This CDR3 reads CATKSSGGLPLLFF. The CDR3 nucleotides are TGTGCCACCAAATCTAGCGGGGGTCTACCTTTACTGTTCTTC.

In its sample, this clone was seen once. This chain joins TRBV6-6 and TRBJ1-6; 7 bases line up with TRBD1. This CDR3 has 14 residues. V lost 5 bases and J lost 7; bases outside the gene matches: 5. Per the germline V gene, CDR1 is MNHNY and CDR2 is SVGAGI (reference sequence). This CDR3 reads CASSGQAGNSPLHF. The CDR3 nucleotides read TGTGCCAGCAGTGGACAGGCAGGAAATTCACCCCTCCACTTT.

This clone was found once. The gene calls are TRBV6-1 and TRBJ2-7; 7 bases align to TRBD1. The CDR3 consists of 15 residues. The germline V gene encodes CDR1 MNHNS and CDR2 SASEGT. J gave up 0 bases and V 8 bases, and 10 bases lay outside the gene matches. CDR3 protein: CASSSFTGASYEQYF. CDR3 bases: TGTGCCAGCTCGTCCTTTACAGGGGCCTCCTACGAGCAGTACTTC.

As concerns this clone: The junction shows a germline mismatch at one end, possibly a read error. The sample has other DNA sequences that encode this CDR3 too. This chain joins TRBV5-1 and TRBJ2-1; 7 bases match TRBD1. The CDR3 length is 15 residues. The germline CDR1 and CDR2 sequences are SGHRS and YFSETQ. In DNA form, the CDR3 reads TGCGCCAGTAGCTTGGAAGCGACAGGGTACAATGAGCAGTTCTTC. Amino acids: CASSLEATGYNEQFF.

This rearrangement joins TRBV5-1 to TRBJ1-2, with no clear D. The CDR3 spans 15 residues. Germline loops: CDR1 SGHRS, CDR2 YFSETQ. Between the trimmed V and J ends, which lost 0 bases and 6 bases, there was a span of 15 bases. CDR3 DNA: TGCGCCAGCAGCTTGGCCGTGGCAGACTCGCATGGCTACACCTTC. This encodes CASSLAVADSHGYTF.

The CDR3 reads CASSPRATGAGEKLFF. For the CDR3, the DNA is TGTGCCAGCTCACCACGAGCGACGGGGGCGGGTGAAAAACTGTTTTTT. V gene TRBV18 combines with J gene TRBJ1-4; D possibly corresponds to TRBD1 (6 bases). CDR3 length equals 16 residues. V lost 1 base and J 7 bases, leaving 16 bases between the germline ends. Germline values: CDR1 KGHSH, CDR2 LQKENI.

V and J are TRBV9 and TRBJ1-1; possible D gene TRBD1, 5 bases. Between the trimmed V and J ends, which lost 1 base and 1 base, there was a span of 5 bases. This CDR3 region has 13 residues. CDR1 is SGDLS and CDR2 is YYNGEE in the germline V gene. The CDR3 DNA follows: TGTGCCAGCAGCGTACAGGGGAACACTGAAGCTTTCTTT. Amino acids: CASSVQGNTEAFF.

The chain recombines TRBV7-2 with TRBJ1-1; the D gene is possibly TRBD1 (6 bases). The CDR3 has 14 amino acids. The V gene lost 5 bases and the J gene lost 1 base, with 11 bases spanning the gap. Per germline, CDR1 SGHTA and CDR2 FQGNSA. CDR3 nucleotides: TGTGCCAGCAGCCGAACACAGGGGAACACTGAAGCTTTCTTT. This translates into CASSRTQGNTEAFF. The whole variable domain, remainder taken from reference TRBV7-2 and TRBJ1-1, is GAGVSQSPSNKVTEKGKDVELRCDPISGHTALYWYRQSLGQGLEFLIYFQGNSAPDKSGLPSDRFSAERTGGSVSTLTIQRTQQEDSAVYLCASSRTQGNTEAFFGQGTRLTVV.

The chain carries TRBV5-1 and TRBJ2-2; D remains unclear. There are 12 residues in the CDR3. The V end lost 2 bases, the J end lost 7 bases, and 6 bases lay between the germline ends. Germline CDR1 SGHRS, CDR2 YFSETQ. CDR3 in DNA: TGCGCCAGCAGCTTTGAGGTCGGGGAGCTGTTTTTT. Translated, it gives CASSFEVGELFF.

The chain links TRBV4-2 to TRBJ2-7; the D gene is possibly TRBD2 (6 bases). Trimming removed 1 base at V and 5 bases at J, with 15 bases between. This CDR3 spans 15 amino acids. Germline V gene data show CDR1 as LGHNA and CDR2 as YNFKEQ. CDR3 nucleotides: TGTGCCAGCAGCCAAGCATCCGGCGGGGCAGACGAGCAGTACTTC. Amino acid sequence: CASSQASGGADEQYF.

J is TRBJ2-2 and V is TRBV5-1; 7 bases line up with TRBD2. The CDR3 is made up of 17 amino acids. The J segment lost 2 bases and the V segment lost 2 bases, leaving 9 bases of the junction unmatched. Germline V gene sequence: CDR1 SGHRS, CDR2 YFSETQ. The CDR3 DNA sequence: TGCGCCAGCAGCTTTGGAGGAGGCGGGGGAAACACCGGGGAGCTGTTTTTT. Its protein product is CASSFGGGGGNTGELFF.